This T cell receptor (beta chain) was identified in a study of read filtering for tumor transcriptome and immune sequencing. Across the whole study: DNase treatment preceded whole-transcriptome library preparation.

Germline CDR1 DFQATT, CDR2 SNEGSKA (reference sequence). With 0 bases clipped from V and 5 bases from J, the junction kept 23 bases outside the gene matches. CDR3 length: 21 residues. Of note for this clonotype: Its specificity is unknown.

This library used roughly 0.4 ug RNA and molecular barcoded adaptors spanning alpha/delta and beta/gamma chains. From the reads, TCRdb called clonotypes with MiXCR, one entry per CDR3 protein. The top ten clones hold approximately 50% of a sample with about 57,000 distinct CDR3 sequences, approximately 15% of them seen once. Findings and limits, study-wide: The CD138-negative fraction was mixed bone marrow immune cells, not pure T cells. In IR-seq, single-read clonotypes were about 80% of clonotypes but approximately 3.5% of reads.

Specimen: a population of CD138-negative cells sorted from bone marrow. This receptor was taken from a donor aged 40 or over with multiple myeloma. The V and J genes are TRBV20-1 and TRBJ2-7; 12 positions match TRBD2. CDR3 nucleotide sequence: TGCAGTGCTAGAGACTCGAGACCAAGTAGACTAGCGGGAGCTTTAAGCGACGAGCAGTACTTC. Translated, it gives CSARDSRPSRLAGALSDEQYF.